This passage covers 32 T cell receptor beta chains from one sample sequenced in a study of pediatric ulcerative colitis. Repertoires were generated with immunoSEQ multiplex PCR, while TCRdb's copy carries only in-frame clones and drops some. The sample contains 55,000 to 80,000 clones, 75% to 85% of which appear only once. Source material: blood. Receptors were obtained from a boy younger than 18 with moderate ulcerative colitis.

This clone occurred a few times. CDR3: CASSLDGQGDTEAFF. CDR3 nucleotide sequence: TGCGCCAGCAGCTTGGACGGACAGGGGGACACTGAAGCTTTCTTT. The gene calls are TRBV5-1 and TRBJ1-1, with 10 bases matching TRBD1. V trimming: 0 bases; J trimming: 3 bases; junction bases outside the gene matches: 2. The CDR3 totals 15 residues. The germline gives CDR1 SGHRS, CDR2 YFSETQ.

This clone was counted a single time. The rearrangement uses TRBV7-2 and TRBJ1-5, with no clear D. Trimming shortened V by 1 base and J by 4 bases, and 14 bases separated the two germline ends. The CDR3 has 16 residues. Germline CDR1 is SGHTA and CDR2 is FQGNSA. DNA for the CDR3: TGTGCCAGCAGCTTAGAAAGCGGGCGTGAGAATCAGCCCCAGCATTTT. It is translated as CASSLESGRENQPQHF.

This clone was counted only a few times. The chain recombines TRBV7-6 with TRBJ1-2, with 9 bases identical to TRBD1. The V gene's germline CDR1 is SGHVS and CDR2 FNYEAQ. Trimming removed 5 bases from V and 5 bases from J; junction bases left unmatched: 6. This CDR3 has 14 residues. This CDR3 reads CASSARQGGYGYTF. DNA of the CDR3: TGTGCCAGCAGCGCTAGACAGGGGGGGTATGGCTACACCTTC.

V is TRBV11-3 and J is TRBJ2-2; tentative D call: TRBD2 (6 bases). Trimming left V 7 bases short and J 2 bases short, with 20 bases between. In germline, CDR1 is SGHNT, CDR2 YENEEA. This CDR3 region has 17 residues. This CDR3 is CASTPNGLAVNTGELFF. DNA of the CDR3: TGTGCCAGCACCCCAAATGGTTTAGCGGTTAACACCGGGGAGCTGTTTTTT.

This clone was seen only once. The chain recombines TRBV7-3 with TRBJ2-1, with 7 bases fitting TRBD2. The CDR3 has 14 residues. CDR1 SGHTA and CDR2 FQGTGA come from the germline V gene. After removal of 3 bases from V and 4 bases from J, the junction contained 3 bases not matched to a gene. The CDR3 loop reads CASSLPGGYNEQFF. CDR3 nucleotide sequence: TGTGCCAGCAGCTTGCCGGGGGGATACAATGAGCAGTTCTTC.

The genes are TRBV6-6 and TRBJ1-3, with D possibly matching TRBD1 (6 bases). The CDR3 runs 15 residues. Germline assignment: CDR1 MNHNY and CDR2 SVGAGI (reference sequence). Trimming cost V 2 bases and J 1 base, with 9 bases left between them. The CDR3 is CASSYTRGSGNTIYF. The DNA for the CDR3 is TGTGCCAGCAGTTACACCAGGGGTTCTGGAAACACCATATATTTT.

As DNA, the CDR3 is TGCAGCGTCCGGACAGGTATCAATCAGCCCCAGCATTTT. Translating it yields CSVRTGINQPQHF. The chain couples TRBV29-1 to TRBJ1-5; 7 bases line up with TRBD1. The CDR3 contains 13 residues. The V gene end was trimmed by 6 bases and the J gene end by 3 bases; junction bases not matched to a gene: 5. Germline loops: CDR1 SQVTM, CDR2 ANQGSEA.

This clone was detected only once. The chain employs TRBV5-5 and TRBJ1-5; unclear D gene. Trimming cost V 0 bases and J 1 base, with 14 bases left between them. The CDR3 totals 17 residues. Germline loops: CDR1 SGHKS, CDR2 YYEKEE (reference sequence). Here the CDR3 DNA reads TGTGCCAGCAGCTTGGGAGGGTTAAGAAGGAGCAATCAGCCCCAGCATTTT. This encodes CASSLGGLRRSNQPQHF.

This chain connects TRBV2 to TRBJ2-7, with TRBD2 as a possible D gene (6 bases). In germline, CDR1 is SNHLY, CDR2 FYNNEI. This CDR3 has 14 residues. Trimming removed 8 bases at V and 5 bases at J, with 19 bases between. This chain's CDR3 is CASETGVTGHEQYF. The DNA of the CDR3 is TGTGCCAGCGAAACGGGGGTAACGGGCCACGAGCAGTACTTC. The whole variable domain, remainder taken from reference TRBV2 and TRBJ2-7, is EPEVTQTPSHQVTQMGQEVILRCVPISNHLYFYWYRQILGQKVEFLVSFYNNEISEKSEIFDDQFSVERPDGSNFTLKIRSTKLEDSAMYFCASETGVTGHEQYFGPGTRLTVT.

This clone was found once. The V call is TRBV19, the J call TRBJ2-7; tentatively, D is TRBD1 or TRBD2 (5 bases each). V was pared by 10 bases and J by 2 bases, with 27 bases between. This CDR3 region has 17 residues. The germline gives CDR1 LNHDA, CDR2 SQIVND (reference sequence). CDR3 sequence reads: CATRGPVSGTATYEQYF. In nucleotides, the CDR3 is TGTGCCACCCGGGGCCCAGTCTCGGGGACGGCTACCTACGAGCAGTACTTC.

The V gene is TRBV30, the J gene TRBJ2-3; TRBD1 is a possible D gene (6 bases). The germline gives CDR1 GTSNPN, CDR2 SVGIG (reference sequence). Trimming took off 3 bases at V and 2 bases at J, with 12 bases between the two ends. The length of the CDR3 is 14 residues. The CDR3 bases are TGTGCCTGGAGAACAGGGATCACCACAGATACGCAGTATTTT. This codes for CAWRTGITTDTQYF.

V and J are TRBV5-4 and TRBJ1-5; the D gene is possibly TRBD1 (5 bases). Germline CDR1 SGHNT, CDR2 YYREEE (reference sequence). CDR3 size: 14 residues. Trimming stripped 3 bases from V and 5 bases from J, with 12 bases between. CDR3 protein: CASSWGGKYQPQHF. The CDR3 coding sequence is TGTGCCAGCAGCTGGGGGGGGAAGTATCAGCCCCAGCATTTT.

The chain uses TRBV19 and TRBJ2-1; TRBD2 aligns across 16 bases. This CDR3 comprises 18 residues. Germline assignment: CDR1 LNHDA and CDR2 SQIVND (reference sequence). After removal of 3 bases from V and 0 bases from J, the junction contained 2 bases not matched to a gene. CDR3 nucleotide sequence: TGTGCCAGTAGTATGGGACTAGCGGGGGGGAGCTCCTACAATGAGCAGTTCTTC. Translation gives CASSMGLAGGSSYNEQFF.

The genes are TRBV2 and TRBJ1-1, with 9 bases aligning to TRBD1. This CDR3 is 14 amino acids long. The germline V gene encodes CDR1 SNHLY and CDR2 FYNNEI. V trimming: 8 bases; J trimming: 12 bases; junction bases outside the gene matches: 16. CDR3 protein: CASALTRSDRGTFF. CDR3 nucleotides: TGTGCCAGCGCTTTGACCCGGTCGGACAGGGGAACTTTCTTT.

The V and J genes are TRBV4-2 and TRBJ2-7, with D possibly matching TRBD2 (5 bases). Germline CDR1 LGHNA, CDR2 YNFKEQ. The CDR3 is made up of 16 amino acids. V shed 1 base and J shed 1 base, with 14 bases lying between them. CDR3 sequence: CASSQGISGPSYEQYF. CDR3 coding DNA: TGTGCCAGCAGCCAAGGAATAAGCGGACCATCCTACGAGCAGTACTTC.

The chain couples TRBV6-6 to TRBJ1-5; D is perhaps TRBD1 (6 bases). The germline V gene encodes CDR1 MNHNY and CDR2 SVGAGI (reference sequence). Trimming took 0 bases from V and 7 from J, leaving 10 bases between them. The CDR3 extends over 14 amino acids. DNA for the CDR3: TGTGCCAGCAGTTACTCGAGGGGGACACAGCCCCAGCATTTT. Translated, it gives CASSYSRGTQPQHF.

This CDR3 reads CASGPRGSTAYEQYF. The CDR3 coding sequence is TGTGCCAGCGGCCCCCGCGGGAGTACAGCCTACGAGCAGTACTTC. The chain joins TRBV13 to TRBJ2-7; TRBD2 matches 7 bases. CDR1 and CDR2 from the germline V gene are PRHDT and FYEKMQ (reference sequence). The CDR3 length is 15 residues. The trim removed 8 bases at V and 2 bases at J, leaving 12 bases unmatched.

In nucleotides, the CDR3 is TGCGCCAGCAGCTCCGCTGGGGGGTTTTACGAGCAGTACTTC. Amino acids: CASSSAGGFYEQYF. V is TRBV10-1 and J is TRBJ2-7, with D perhaps matching TRBD2 (6 bases). The CDR3 length is 14 residues. Trimming took 6 bases from V and 4 from J, leaving 16 bases between them. Per germline, CDR1 WNHNN and CDR2 SYGVQD (reference sequence).

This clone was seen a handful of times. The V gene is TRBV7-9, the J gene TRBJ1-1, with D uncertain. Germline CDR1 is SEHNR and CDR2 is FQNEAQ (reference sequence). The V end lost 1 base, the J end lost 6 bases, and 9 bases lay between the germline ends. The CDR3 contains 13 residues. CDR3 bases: TGTGCCAGCAGCTTAGACTTTGCGGCTGAAGCTTTCTTT. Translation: CASSLDFAAEAFF.

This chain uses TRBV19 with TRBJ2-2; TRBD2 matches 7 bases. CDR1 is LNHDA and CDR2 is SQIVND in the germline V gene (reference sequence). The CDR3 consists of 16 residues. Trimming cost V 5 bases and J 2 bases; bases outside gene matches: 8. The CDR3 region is CASSSRDYPNTGELFF. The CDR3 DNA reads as TGTGCCAGTAGTTCCCGGGACTACCCAAACACCGGGGAGCTGTTTTTT.

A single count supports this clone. CDR3 nucleotide sequence: TGTGCCAGCTCGCGCGAGGGACTAGTCGGGGATACGCAGTATTTT. Translated: CASSREGLVGDTQYF. V usage is TRBV18 and J usage is TRBJ2-3; 8 bases are shared with TRBD2. This CDR3 spans 15 amino acids. Germline CDR1 is KGHSH and CDR2 is LQKENI. The V gene end was trimmed by 6 bases and the J gene end by 6 bases; junction bases not matched to a gene: 11. The entire variable domain, with the rest obtained from reference TRBV18 and TRBJ2-3, is as follows: NAGVMQNPRHLVRRRGQEARLRCSPMKGHSHVYWYRQLPEEGLKFMVYLQKENIIDESGMPKERFSAEFPKEGPSILRIQQVVRGDSAAYFCASSREGLVGDTQYFGPGTRLTVL.

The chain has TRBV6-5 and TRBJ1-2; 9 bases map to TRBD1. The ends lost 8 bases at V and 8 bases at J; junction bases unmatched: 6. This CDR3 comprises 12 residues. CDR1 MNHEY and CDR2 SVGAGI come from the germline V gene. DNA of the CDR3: TGTGCCAGCTCCTGGACAGGGGCAGGCTACACCTTC. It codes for CASSWTGAGYTF.

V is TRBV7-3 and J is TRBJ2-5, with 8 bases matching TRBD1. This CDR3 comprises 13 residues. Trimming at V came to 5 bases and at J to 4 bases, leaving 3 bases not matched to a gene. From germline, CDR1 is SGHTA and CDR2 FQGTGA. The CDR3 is CASSRTGGETQYF. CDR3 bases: TGTGCCAGCAGCCGAACAGGGGGAGAGACCCAGTACTTC.

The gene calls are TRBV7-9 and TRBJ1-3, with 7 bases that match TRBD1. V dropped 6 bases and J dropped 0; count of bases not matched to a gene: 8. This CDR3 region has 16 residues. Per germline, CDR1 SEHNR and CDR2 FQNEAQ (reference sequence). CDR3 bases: TGTGCCAGCAGAGAGAAGGGACAGTCCTCTGGAAACACCATATATTTT. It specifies CASREKGQSSGNTIYF.

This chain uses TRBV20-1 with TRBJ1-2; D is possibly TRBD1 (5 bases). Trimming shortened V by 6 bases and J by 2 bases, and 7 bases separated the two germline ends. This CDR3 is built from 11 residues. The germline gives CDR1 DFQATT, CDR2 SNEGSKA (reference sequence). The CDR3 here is CSARQNYGYTF. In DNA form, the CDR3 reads TGCAGTGCCAGACAGAACTATGGCTACACCTTC.

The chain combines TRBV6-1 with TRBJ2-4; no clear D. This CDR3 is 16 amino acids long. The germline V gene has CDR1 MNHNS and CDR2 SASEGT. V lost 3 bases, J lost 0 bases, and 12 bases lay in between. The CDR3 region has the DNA TGTGCCAGCAGTGAGGACGGGTGGGGAGCCAAAAACATTCAGTACTTC. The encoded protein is CASSEDGWGAKNIQYF.

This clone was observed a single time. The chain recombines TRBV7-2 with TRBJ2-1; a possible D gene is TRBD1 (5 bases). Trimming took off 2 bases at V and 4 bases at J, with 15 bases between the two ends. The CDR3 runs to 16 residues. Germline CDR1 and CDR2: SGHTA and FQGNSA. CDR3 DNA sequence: TGTGCCAGCAGCTTATTCTATATGGGGCCTTACAATGAGCAGTTCTTC. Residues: CASSLFYMGPYNEQFF.

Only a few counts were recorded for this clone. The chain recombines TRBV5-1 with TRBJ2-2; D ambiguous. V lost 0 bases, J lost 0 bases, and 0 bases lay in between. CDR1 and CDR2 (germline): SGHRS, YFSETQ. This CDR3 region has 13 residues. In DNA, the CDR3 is TGCGCCAGCAGCTTGGCGAACACCGGGGAGCTGTTTTTT. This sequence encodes CASSLANTGELFF.

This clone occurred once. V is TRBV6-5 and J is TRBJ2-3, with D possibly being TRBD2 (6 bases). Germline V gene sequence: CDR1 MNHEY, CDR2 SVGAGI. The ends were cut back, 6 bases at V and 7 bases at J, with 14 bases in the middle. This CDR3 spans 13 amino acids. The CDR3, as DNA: TGTGCCAGCAGCCCTAGCGTTATGAATACGCAGTATTTT. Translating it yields CASSPSVMNTQYF.

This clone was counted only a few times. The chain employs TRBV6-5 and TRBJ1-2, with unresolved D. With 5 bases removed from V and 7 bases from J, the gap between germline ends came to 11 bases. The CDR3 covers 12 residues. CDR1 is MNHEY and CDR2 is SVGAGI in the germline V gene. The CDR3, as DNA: TGTGCCAGCAGTCGGACCAGTAGTGGCTACACCTTC. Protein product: CASSRTSSGYTF.

The CDR3: CASSSSPGSNEQYF. The CDR3 nucleotides are TGTGCCAGCAGCTCCAGTCCGGGGAGCAACGAGCAGTACTTC. The V call is TRBV11-2, the J call TRBJ2-7, with D possibly matching TRBD2 (5 bases). The CDR3 has 14 amino acids. The V and J ends lost 4 bases and 5 bases respectively, with 15 bases between them. Germline V gives CDR1 SGHAT, CDR2 FQNNGV.

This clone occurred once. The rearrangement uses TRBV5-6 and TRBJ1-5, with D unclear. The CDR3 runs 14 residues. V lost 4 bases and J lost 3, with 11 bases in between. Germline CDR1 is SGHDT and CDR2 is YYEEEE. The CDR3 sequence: CASSLGQTNQPQHF. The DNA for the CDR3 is TGTGCCAGCAGCCTAGGTCAGACCAATCAGCCCCAGCATTTT.